The clone carrying this T cell receptor (beta chain) turned up a few times. The antigen remains unidentified. This sample was included in a study of identical twins. General study findings and limits: Low generation probability was overrepresented in out-of-frame alpha sequences shared by twins. Models predicted less out-of-frame TCR alpha sharing in monozygotic twins than was found. The authors noted that invariant MAIT and iNKT cells could partly confound zero-insertion analyses.

Germline trimming cut 5 bases from V and 3 bases from J; bases unmatched to any gene: 4. Germline V gene data show CDR1 as SGDLS and CDR2 as YYNGEE. The CDR3 sequence is 15 residues long. From the 5' RACE reads, TCRdb called clonotypes with MiXCR, one entry per CDR3 protein. The sample holds roughly 1,500,000 distinct CDR3 sequences, less than 40% seen once. This chain links TRBV9 with TRBJ1-6; 8 bases agree with TRBD1. Sequencing was performed on cord blood. This TCR came from a newborn girl in good health. CDR3 bases: TGTGCCAGCAGAAGGGGACAGGACTATAATTCACCCCTCCACTTT. Translation: CASRRGQDYNSPLHF.